The next 30 T cell receptor beta chains were all read from a single sample in a study of human T cells and chemical hapten exposure. TCRdb passed the RACE reads through MiXCR, listing each CDR3 protein once. In the table there are 150,000 to 200,000 distinct CDR3 sequences, roughly 15% of which are singletons. As to time point: patch test 1, 2 weeks after DPC sensitization. Described treatment: therapeutic diphenylcyclopropenone sensitization with weekly scalp DPC. Sequencing was performed on whole blood, taken in connection with sensitization to the hapten diphenylcyclopropenone (DPC). All receptors come from a woman in her thirties with alopecia areata. Some clones in this sample may be carry-over from other donors' samples.

This chain links TRBV29-1 with TRBJ1-5; TRBD1 might be the D (6 bases). Trimming removed 6 bases from V and 2 bases from J, with 8 bases in between. The germline V gene encodes CDR1 SQVTM and CDR2 ANQGSEA. This CDR3 has 12 residues. In DNA, the CDR3 is TGCAGCGTACGACAGGGCAATCAGCCCCAGCATTTT. Its protein product is CSVRQGNQPQHF.

The rearrangement links TRBV7-2 to TRBJ1-2, with a tentative D call TRBD1 (6 bases). The CDR3 extends over 16 amino acids. Germline CDR1 SGHTA, CDR2 FQGNSA. V gave up 2 bases and J gave up 6 bases, with 19 bases separating them. CDR3 sequence (DNA): TGTGCCAGCAGCTTACTCTATTCGGGCAGGGGAGATGGCTACACCTTC. Amino acids: CASSLLYSGRGDGYTF.

V is TRBV6-6 and J is TRBJ1-5; maybe TRBD1 (6 bases). Germline CDR1 and CDR2: MNHNY and SVGAGI (reference sequence). The germline V and J ends were trimmed by 7 bases and 1 base, with 14 bases remaining between them. The CDR3 length is 15 residues. For the CDR3, the DNA is TGTGCCAGCACCAAGGGGGGCGGGAGCAATCAGCCCCAGCATTTT. As protein: CASTKGGGSNQPQHF.

This clonotype came up a few times. The chain combines TRBV5-6 with TRBJ1-4; TRBD1 is a possible D gene (6 bases). The CDR3 covers 16 residues. Trimming pared 2 bases from V and 0 bases from J, leaving 11 bases between. From germline, CDR1 is SGHDT and CDR2 YYEEEE. Written as DNA, the CDR3 is TGTGCCAGCAGCTTTCGGACAGTTGCAACTAATGAAAAACTGTTTTTT. Its protein product is CASSFRTVATNEKLFF.

The V call is TRBV9, the J call TRBJ2-7; D call uncertain. V shed 0 bases and J shed 3 bases, with 10 bases lying between them. Germline CDR1 is SGDLS and CDR2 is YYNGEE. This CDR3 has 14 amino acids. CDR3 residues: CASSVGHGNYEQYF. CDR3 coding DNA: TGTGCCAGCAGCGTAGGTCACGGTAACTACGAGCAGTACTTC.

This chain links TRBV30 with TRBJ2-3, with 10 bases fitting TRBD2. CDR3 length: 13 residues. V was clipped by 4 bases and J by 4 bases; unmatched bases: 2. Germline loops: CDR1 GTSNPN, CDR2 SVGIG (reference sequence). The CDR3 DNA reads TGTGCCTGGATGAGCGGGGGGGCAGATACGCAGTATTTT. It yields the protein CAWMSGGADTQYF.

This clonotype was detected only a few times. This chain links TRBV4-1 with TRBJ1-4, with D unresolved. CDR1 is MGHRA and CDR2 is YSYEKL in the germline V gene. CDR3 length: 13 amino acids. V was trimmed by 0 bases and J by 6 bases, leaving 5 bases between them. CDR3 in amino acids: CASSQDYHEKLFF. The DNA of the CDR3 is TGCGCCAGCAGCCAAGACTATCATGAAAAACTGTTTTTT.

This clonotype was picked up a small number of times. The CDR3 DNA is TGTGCCAGTAGTATGCCTGGGACAAACTATGGCTACACCTTC. This translates into CASSMPGTNYGYTF. V and J are TRBV19 and TRBJ1-2; the D gene is possibly TRBD1 (6 bases). The CDR3 runs 14 residues. CDR1 and CDR2 (germline): LNHDA, SQIVND (reference sequence). Trimming pared 3 bases from V and 2 bases from J, leaving 10 bases between.

This clonotype has a handful of counts. The gene calls are TRBV6-5 and TRBJ1-1; D may be TRBD1 (5 bases). Germline V gene data show CDR1 as MNHEY and CDR2 as SVGAGI. Trimming took 6 bases from V and 0 from J, leaving 14 bases between them. The CDR3 length is 15 residues. Here the CDR3 reads CASSSTGTLNTEAFF. DNA for the CDR3: TGTGCCAGCAGCTCTACCGGGACTCTGAACACTGAAGCTTTCTTT.

This clonotype has ten or more counts. J is TRBJ2-2 and V is TRBV11-2, with 8 bases fitting TRBD1. Germline values: CDR1 SGHAT, CDR2 FQNNGV. V gave up 3 bases and J gave up 6 bases; unmatched junction bases: 6. The CDR3 consists of 15 residues. This CDR3 reads CASSFRTGKPGELFF. CDR3 in DNA: TGTGCCAGCAGCTTTCGGACAGGGAAGCCCGGGGAGCTGTTTTTT.

The chain combines TRBV18 with TRBJ1-6; D is possibly TRBD1 (6 bases). This CDR3 contains 13 residues. The germline V and J ends were trimmed by 3 bases and 14 bases, with 14 bases remaining between them. In germline, CDR1 is KGHSH, CDR2 LQKENI. The CDR3 is CASSPGNRDTLHF. CDR3 DNA: TGTGCCAGCTCACCGGGGAACAGGGACACCCTCCACTTT.

Regarding this clonotype: A read error may explain this, as a much larger clone is one base away. The chain carries TRBV4-3 and TRBJ1-3, with D possibly matching TRBD1 (5 bases). The CDR3 contains 17 residues. Trimming took 0 bases from V and 2 from J, leaving 14 bases between them. CDR1 is LGHNA, CDR2 YSLEER, per germline. The CDR3 spells CASSQEGQGGAGNTIYF. The CDR3 DNA follows: TGCGCCAGCAGCCAAGAAGGGCAGGGAGGCGCTGGAAACACCATATATTTT.

Many counts were recorded for this clonotype. In DNA form, the CDR3 reads TGTGCCAGCAGGTCCGGGACAGCCATCGCCGGGGAGCTGTTTTTT. Encoded protein: CASRSGTAIAGELFF. The chain carries TRBV14 and TRBJ2-2, with 7 bases matching TRBD1. Germline V gene sequence: CDR1 SGHDN, CDR2 FVKESK. V lost 6 bases to trimming and J lost 6 bases; unmatched junction nucleotides: 10. This CDR3 contains 15 residues.

A few counts support this clonotype. The genes are TRBV20-1 and TRBJ2-4; 8 nucleotides line up with TRBD2. Germline trimming cut 5 bases from V and 0 bases from J; bases unmatched to any gene: 9. The CDR3 is 16 residues long. The germline V gene has CDR1 DFQATT and CDR2 SNEGSKA (reference sequence). The CDR3 region has the DNA TGCAGTGCTGGCGGGGGGAAATTTCTAGCCAAAAACATTCAGTACTTC. Residues: CSAGGGKFLAKNIQYF.

V gene TRBV11-2 combines with J gene TRBJ2-1, with D tentatively TRBD2 (5 bases). The ends were cut back, 5 bases at V and 5 bases at J, with 16 bases in the middle. The germline gives CDR1 SGHAT, CDR2 FQNNGV. The CDR3 totals 15 residues. CDR3 sequence reads: CASSPWLADNNEQFF. The CDR3 nucleotides read TGTGCCAGCAGCCCCTGGCTAGCCGATAACAATGAGCAGTTCTTC.

The V call is TRBV15, the J call TRBJ2-2; D gene uncertain. Germline loops: CDR1 LNHNV, CDR2 YYDKDF (reference sequence). V dropped 1 base and J dropped 8 bases, with 11 bases sitting between them. CDR3 length: 14 residues. The CDR3 DNA reads as TGTGCCACCAGCAGAGCGGCTGAAACAGGGGAGCTGTTTTTT. Protein: CATSRAAETGELFF.

This clonotype showed up just a few times. This chain connects TRBV7-9 to TRBJ2-1; 8 bases are a match to TRBD2. From germline, CDR1 is SEHNR and CDR2 FQNEAQ (reference sequence). Germline trimming cut 5 bases from V and 5 bases from J; bases unmatched to any gene: 8. This CDR3 region has 15 residues. The chain's CDR3 is CASSKAGVRDNEQFF. The CDR3 DNA reads TGTGCCAGCAGCAAAGCGGGGGTCAGAGACAATGAGCAGTTCTTC.

This clonotype was seen a handful of times. The chain uses TRBV4-2 and TRBJ1-2; D perhaps matches TRBD1 (5 bases). This CDR3 has 15 amino acids. Trimming cost V 1 base and J 3 bases, with 12 bases left between them. Per germline, CDR1 LGHNA and CDR2 YNFKEQ. Here the CDR3 DNA reads TGTGCCAGCAGCCAAGGAGGGTTGGGGGACTATGGCTACACCTTC. It translates to CASSQGGLGDYGYTF.

The CDR3 DNA follows: TGTGCCAGCAGCCCCATCCTTTCTACAGATACGCAGTATTTT. Its protein is CASSPILSTDTQYF. V and J are TRBV28 and TRBJ2-3; D uncertain. Germline V CDR1 and CDR2: MDHEN, SYDVKM. V gave up 6 bases and J gave up 3 bases, with 13 bases separating them. This CDR3 spans 14 amino acids.

V and J are TRBV5-1 and TRBJ2-1; a weak D match, TRBD1 (7 bases). V was shortened by 6 bases and J by 9 bases, with 16 bases between the two germline ends. Germline assignment: CDR1 SGHRS and CDR2 YFSETQ. The CDR3 has 13 residues. The DNA for the CDR3 is TGCGCCAGCACCTCCAGGGGGGCTGGTGAGCAGTTCTTC. Translating it yields CASTSRGAGEQFF.

Only one count was recorded for this clonotype. The chain has TRBV5-1 and TRBJ2-3; D may be TRBD1 or TRBD2 (5 bases each). The CDR3 runs 14 residues. Germline V gives CDR1 SGHRS, CDR2 YFSETQ. The V and J ends lost 4 bases and 2 bases respectively, with 11 bases between them. CDR3 sequence: CASSPEGLTDTQYF. CDR3 bases: TGCGCCAGCAGCCCCGAGGGGCTCACAGATACGCAGTATTTT.

This clonotype was seen repeatedly, ten times or more. The chain uses TRBV7-3 and TRBJ2-3, with D possibly being TRBD1 (5 bases). This CDR3 is 14 amino acids long. CDR1 and CDR2 (germline): SGHTA, FQGTGA. V shed 3 bases and J shed 2 bases, with 9 bases lying between them. The CDR3 nucleotides are TGTGCCAGCAGCTTCAGGGCCGACACAGATACGCAGTATTTT. Protein: CASSFRADTDTQYF.

The CDR3 nucleotides read TGTGCCAGCTCACCACCCAACCCGGAGACCCAGTACTTC. Translation: CASSPPNPETQYF. The J gene is TRBJ2-5, the V gene TRBV18, with D hard to call. With 0 bases removed from V and 5 bases from J, the gap between germline ends came to 7 bases. Germline assignment: CDR1 KGHSH and CDR2 LQKENI. The CDR3 runs 13 residues.

This clonotype was seen more than once but under ten times. The CDR3 region has the DNA TGTGCCAACCCGGGACAGGGACTAGCGGGGGGCCATGGTACGCAGTATTTT. This encodes CANPGQGLAGGHGTQYF. The gene calls are TRBV2 and TRBJ2-3; 15 bases match TRBD2. Germline-derived CDR1 and CDR2 are SNHLY and FYNNEI. Germline trimming cut 10 bases from V and 8 bases from J; bases unmatched to any gene: 16. This CDR3 has 17 residues.

This clonotype was seen many times. This chain joins TRBV6-6 and TRBJ2-2; D not certain. V was trimmed by 10 bases and J by 0 bases, leaving 12 bases between them. The CDR3 is 14 amino acids. The germline gives CDR1 MNHNY, CDR2 SVGAGI (reference sequence). This CDR3 reads CATIANSNTGELFF. Written as DNA, the CDR3 is TGTGCCACCATTGCAAACTCGAACACCGGGGAGCTGTTTTTT.

This clonotype was seen many times. The rearrangement uses TRBV29-1 and TRBJ2-3; D is unresolved. Trimming removed 4 bases from V and 6 bases from J, with 11 bases in between. This CDR3 contains 12 residues. Germline V gives CDR1 SQVTM, CDR2 ANQGSEA. As DNA, the CDR3 is TGCAGCGTTGTTAGACCTGGGGATACGCAGTATTTT. Its translation is CSVVRPGDTQYF.

This clonotype was counted ten times or more. V gene TRBV24-1 combines with J gene TRBJ1-2; 11 nucleotides align to TRBD1. The CDR3 covers 15 residues. Trimming at V came to 4 bases and at J to 7 bases, leaving 7 bases not matched to a gene. Germline V gene lookup returns CDR1 KGHDR and CDR2 SFDVKD. CDR3 loop: CATSDPGQGAGGYTF. CDR3 sequence (DNA): TGTGCCACCAGTGACCCCGGACAGGGGGCGGGTGGCTACACCTTC.

Ten or more counts support this clonotype. The genes are TRBV12-3 or TRBV12-4 and TRBJ2-1; D possibly corresponds to TRBD1 (6 bases). V lost 6 bases, J lost 12 bases, and 18 bases lay in between. The CDR3 length is 13 residues. CDR3 in amino acids: CASSPRGVGTQFF. In DNA form, the CDR3 reads TGTGCCAGCAGCCCCAGGGGCGTGGGGACGCAGTTCTTC.

Only a few counts were recorded for this clonotype. This rearrangement joins TRBV12-3 or TRBV12-4 to TRBJ1-4; a weak D match, TRBD1 (6 bases). This CDR3 region has 14 residues. V was clipped by 5 bases and J by 7 bases, with 14 bases between them. This CDR3 reads CASSRGTSPEKLFF. The CDR3 DNA sequence: TGTGCCAGCAGTCGCGGGACATCTCCTGAAAAACTGTTTTTT.

The chain is built from TRBV20-1 and TRBJ1-1, with 7 bases that match TRBD1. The germline V gene has CDR1 DFQATT and CDR2 SNEGSKA (reference sequence). This CDR3 is built from 14 residues. V gave up 3 bases and J gave up 0 bases; unmatched junction bases: 4. The CDR3 sequence: CSARGGQLNTEAFF. CDR3 in DNA: TGCAGTGCTAGGGGGGGACAGTTGAACACTGAAGCTTTCTTT.